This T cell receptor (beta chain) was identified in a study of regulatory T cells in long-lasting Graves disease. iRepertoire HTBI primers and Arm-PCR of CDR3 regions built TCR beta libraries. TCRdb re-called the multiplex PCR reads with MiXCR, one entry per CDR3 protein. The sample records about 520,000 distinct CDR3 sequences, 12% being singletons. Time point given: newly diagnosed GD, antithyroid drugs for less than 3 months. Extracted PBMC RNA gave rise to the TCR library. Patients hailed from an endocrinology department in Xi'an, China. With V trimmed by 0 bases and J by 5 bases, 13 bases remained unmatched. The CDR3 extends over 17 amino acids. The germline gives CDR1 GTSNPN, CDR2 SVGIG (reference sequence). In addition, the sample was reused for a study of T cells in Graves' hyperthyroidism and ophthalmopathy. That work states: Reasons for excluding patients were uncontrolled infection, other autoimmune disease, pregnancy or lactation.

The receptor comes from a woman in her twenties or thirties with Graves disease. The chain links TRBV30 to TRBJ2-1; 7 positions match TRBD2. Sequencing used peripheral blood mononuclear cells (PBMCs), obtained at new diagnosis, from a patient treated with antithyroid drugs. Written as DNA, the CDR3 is TGTGCCTGGAGTGTACTAGCGTCTTTCTTAAATGACAATGAGCAGTTCTTC. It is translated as CAWSVLASFLNDNEQFF.